At least ten counts were recorded for the clone carrying this T cell receptor (beta chain). Its antigen is not known. At one of its ends the junction is not consistent with the germline gene, which may arise from a read error. The germline CDR1 and CDR2 sequences are MNHNS and SASEGT. There are 13 residues in the CDR3. This entry comes from a study of metastatic and nonmetastatic thyroid tumors. Study background: Samples came from malignant and benign thyroid patients, and repertoires were compared across blood and tumor or nodule tissue. Study-wide points: Reportedly, malignant thyroid tumors had significantly higher TCR beta diversity than benign nodules, in blood and tumor.

Thyroid surgery took place with no prior treatment in any patient. In the authors' workflow: Between-group CDR3 differences, defined by clinicopathological status, yielded a distant-metastasis classifier for papillary thyroid cancer. TCRdb reprocessed the PCR reads via MiXCR. None of the V and J calls come from the authors' own analysis; TCRdb made them. The repertoire includes 30,000 to 35,000 clones, approximately 15% of them detected once, and around 7.2% sits in the top ten. The sample consisted of blood. The chain employs TRBV6-1 and TRBJ2-3; D could derive from TRBD1 or TRBD2 (7 bases each). This clonotype was obtained from a female donor with papillary thyroid cancer or a benign thyroid nodule (not recorded which). Some clones in this sample may be carry-over from other donors' samples. CDR3 sequence: CVSRGGDTDTQYF. The CDR3 nucleotides are TGTGTCAGCAGGGGGGGGGACACAGATACGCAGTATTTT.